This TCR beta chain emerged from a study of brain T cells in children with intractable seizures. Surgery cases with the highest brain T cell transcript signatures were chosen for sequencing. Using immunoSEQ multiplex PCR, the repertoire was profiled, and TCRdb retains in-frame clones only, with some absent. The table shows thousands of clones, with roughly 73% occurring only once. Study findings and constraints: Each case's top public CDR3 resembled known HCMV, EBV or influenza A CDR3s. Only CDR3 sequence similarity suggested viral specificity, without known HCMV serostatus.

Note on this clone: As yet, its antigen is unknown.

The V and J ends lost 7 bases and 7 bases, in that order; junction bases with no gene match: 6. This CDR3 has 15 amino acids. CDR1 is SNHLY and CDR2 is FYNNEI in the germline V gene. This clonotype was sampled from a boy less than two years old with tuberous sclerosis and intractable seizures. The rearrangement uses TRBV2 and TRBJ2-2; TRBD2 agrees at 13 bases. The sequencing used resected brain tissue, collected at surgery. CDR3 residues: CASKPGLAGIGELFF. CDR3 in DNA: TGTGCCAGCAAACCGGGACTAGCGGGGATCGGGGAGCTGTTTTTT.